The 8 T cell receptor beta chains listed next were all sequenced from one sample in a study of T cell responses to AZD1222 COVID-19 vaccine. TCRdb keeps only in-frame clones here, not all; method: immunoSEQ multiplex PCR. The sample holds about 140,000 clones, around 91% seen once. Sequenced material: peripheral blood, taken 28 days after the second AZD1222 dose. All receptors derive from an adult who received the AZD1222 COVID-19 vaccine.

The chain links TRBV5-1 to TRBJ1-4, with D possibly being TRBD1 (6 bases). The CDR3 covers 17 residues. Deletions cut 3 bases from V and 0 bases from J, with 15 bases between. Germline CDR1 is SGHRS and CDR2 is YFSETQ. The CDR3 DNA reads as TGCGCCAGCAGCTGGGGAATCACAGGGTCAACTAATGAAAAACTGTTTTTT. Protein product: CASSWGITGSTNEKLFF.

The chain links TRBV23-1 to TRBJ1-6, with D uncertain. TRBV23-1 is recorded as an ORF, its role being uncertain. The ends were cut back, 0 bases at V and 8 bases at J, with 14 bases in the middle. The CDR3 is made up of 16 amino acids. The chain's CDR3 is CASSQSPCKWDSPLHF. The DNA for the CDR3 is TGCGCCAGCAGTCAATCGCCATGTAAATGGGATTCACCCCTCCACTTT.

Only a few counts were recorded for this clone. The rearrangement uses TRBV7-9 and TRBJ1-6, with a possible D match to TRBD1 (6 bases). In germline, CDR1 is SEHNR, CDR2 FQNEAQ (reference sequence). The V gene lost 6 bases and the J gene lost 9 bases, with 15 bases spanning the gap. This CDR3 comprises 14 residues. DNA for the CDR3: TGTGCCAGCAGTGAACAGGGCAGGGGTTCACCCCTCCACTTT. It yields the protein CASSEQGRGSPLHF.

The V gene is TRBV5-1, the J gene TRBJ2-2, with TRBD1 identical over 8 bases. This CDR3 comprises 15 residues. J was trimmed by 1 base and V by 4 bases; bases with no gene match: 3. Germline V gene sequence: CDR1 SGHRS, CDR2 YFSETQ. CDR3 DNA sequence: TGCGCCAGCAGCCTGGACAGGGAGAACACCGGGGAGCTGTTTTTT. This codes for CASSLDRENTGELFF.

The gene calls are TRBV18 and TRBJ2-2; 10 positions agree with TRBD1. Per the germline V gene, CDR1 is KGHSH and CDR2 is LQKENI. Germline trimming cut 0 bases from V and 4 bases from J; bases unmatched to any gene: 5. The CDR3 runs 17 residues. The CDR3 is CASSPPQGQGSTGELFF. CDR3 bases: TGTGCCAGCTCACCACCGCAGGGACAGGGGAGCACCGGGGAGCTGTTTTTT.

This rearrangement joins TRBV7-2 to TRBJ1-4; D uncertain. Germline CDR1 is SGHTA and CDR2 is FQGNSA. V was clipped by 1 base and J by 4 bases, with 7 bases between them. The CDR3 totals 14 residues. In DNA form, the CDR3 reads TGTGCCAGCAGCTTAGTAAGGGATAATGAAAAACTGTTTTTT. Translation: CASSLVRDNEKLFF.

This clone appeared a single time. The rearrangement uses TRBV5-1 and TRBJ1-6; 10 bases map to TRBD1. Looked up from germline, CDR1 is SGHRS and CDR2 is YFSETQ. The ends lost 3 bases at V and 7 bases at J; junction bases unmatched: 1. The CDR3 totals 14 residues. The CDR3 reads CASSSDRGNSPLHF. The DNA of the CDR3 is TGCGCCAGCAGCTCGGACAGGGGGAATTCACCCCTCCACTTT.

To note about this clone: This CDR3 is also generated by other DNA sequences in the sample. The chain's CDR3 is CASSPPGRSTDTQYF. The CDR3 DNA is TGTGCCAGCTCACCACCGGGACGTAGCACAGATACGCAGTATTTT. The gene calls are TRBV18 and TRBJ2-3; D assignment may be TRBD1 or TRBD2 (5 bases each). V dropped 0 bases and J dropped 0 bases, with 7 bases sitting between them. This CDR3 has 15 residues. Germline values: CDR1 KGHSH, CDR2 LQKENI.